One sample yielded the 22 T cell receptor beta chains listed below, sequenced in a study of T cells after yellow fever vaccination. TCRdb redid the calling of the 5' RACE reads with MiXCR, one entry per CDR3 protein. Of roughly 320,000 distinct CDR3 sequences listed, approximately 12% are singletons. Sequenced material: CD4+ T cells sorted from PBMCs, taken 45 days after the yellow fever booster vaccination. The receptors come from a man younger than 30 who received the YFV17D yellow fever vaccine.

The chain carries TRBV7-2 and TRBJ2-2; 8 bases fit TRBD1. CDR1 and CDR2 from the germline V gene are SGHTA and FQGNSA. V trimming: 9 bases; J trimming: 6 bases; junction bases outside the gene matches: 6. The CDR3 extends over 13 amino acids. The CDR3 spells CASMGQVAGELFF. The DNA of the CDR3 is TGTGCCAGTATGGGACAGGTAGCCGGGGAGCTGTTTTTT.

This clonotype came up a few times. The chain recombines TRBV4-2 with TRBJ2-2, with TRBD2 matching 14 bases. Germline V gene lookup returns CDR1 LGHNA and CDR2 YNFKEQ. The CDR3 sequence is 17 residues long. V was clipped by 0 bases and J by 7 bases; unmatched bases: 4. The CDR3 bases are TGTGCCAGCAGCCAAGAGACTAGCGGGGGGGGCAGCGGGGAGCTGTTTTTT. It codes for CASSQETSGGGSGELFF.

This clonotype was recorded many times. The J gene is TRBJ1-4, the V gene TRBV7-9; TRBD1 is a possible D gene (6 bases). Trimming cost V 4 bases and J 11 bases, with 14 bases left between them. The CDR3 runs to 13 residues. Germline CDR1 is SEHNR and CDR2 is FQNEAQ (reference sequence). The DNA of the CDR3 is TGTGCCAGCAGCTGGATACAGGGAGAGAAACTGTTTTTT. This codes for CASSWIQGEKLFF.

The chain employs TRBV28 and TRBJ2-3; 10 bases agree with TRBD2. CDR3 length: 15 residues. The V and J ends lost 5 bases and 1 base, in that order; junction bases with no gene match: 3. Per germline, CDR1 MDHEN and CDR2 SYDVKM. This CDR3 is CASSLAGARTDTQYF. CDR3 nucleotide sequence: TGTGCCAGCAGTCTAGCGGGGGCCCGCACAGATACGCAGTATTTT.

At least ten counts were recorded for this clonotype. CDR3 region: CSPSGQGKDTQYF. In DNA, the CDR3 is TGCAGTCCTTCAGGACAGGGCAAAGATACGCAGTATTTT. The genes are TRBV20-1 and TRBJ2-3; 8 bases fit TRBD1. The V gene end was trimmed by 8 bases and the J gene end by 5 bases; junction bases not matched to a gene: 9. The length of the CDR3 is 13 residues. Germline-derived CDR1 and CDR2 are DFQATT and SNEGSKA (reference sequence).

This clonotype was found a few times. This chain uses TRBV6-5 with TRBJ2-3; 10 bases line up with TRBD2. This CDR3 comprises 15 residues. V lost 8 bases to trimming and J lost 2 bases; unmatched junction nucleotides: 7. Germline CDR1 MNHEY, CDR2 SVGAGI. CDR3 sequence reads: CASSLAGAITDTQYF. The CDR3 DNA follows: TGTGCCAGCTCCCTAGCGGGGGCCATCACAGATACGCAGTATTTT.

Of note for this clonotype: The CDR3 end shows no conserved phenylalanine or tryptophan, and so a read error is likely. In nucleotides, the CDR3 is TGTGCCAGCAGTTTCTCGGGTCGGGTGAACACTGAAGCTTTCCTT. It encodes CASSFSGRVNTEAFL. This chain joins TRBV12-3 or TRBV12-4 and TRBJ1-1, with unresolved D. This CDR3 has 15 amino acids. V lost 3 bases to trimming and J lost 0 bases, with 11 bases between them.

This clonotype was counted at least ten times. V is TRBV7-2 and J is TRBJ2-6; perhaps TRBD1 as D (6 bases). Germline V gene data show CDR1 as SGHTA and CDR2 as FQGNSA. Deletions cut 5 bases from V and 3 bases from J, with 14 bases between. The CDR3 sequence is 16 residues long. For the CDR3, the DNA is TGTGCCAGCAGCGAGGAAACAGGGTATGGGGCCAACGTCCTGACTTTC. As protein: CASSEETGYGANVLTF.

This clonotype was recorded at least ten times. V gene TRBV7-2 combines with J gene TRBJ2-7, with 7 bases aligning to TRBD2. Germline CDR1 is SGHTA and CDR2 is FQGNSA. The CDR3 loop spans 13 amino acids. V lost 2 bases to trimming and J lost 4 bases; unmatched junction nucleotides: 2. This CDR3 is CASSLQRGYEQYF. DNA for the CDR3: TGTGCCAGCAGCTTACAGCGGGGTTACGAGCAGTACTTC.

This clonotype was seen a few times. The chain recombines TRBV3-1 with TRBJ2-5, with a possible D match to TRBD1 (6 bases). V was trimmed by 5 bases and J by 1 base, leaving 14 bases between them. This CDR3 comprises 15 residues. Germline CDR1 is LGHDT and CDR2 is YNNKEL (reference sequence). CDR3 coding DNA: TGTGCCAGCAGCGATAACCCGGACAGCCAAGAGACCCAGTACTTC. The encoded protein is CASSDNPDSQETQYF.

The J gene is TRBJ2-1, the V gene TRBV7-2, with 8 bases aligning to TRBD2. The V and J ends lost 6 bases and 10 bases, in that order; junction bases with no gene match: 5. The CDR3 is 12 residues long. CDR1 is SGHTA, CDR2 FQGNSA, per germline. CDR3 region: CASSRAGGEQFF. The CDR3 region has the DNA TGTGCCAGCAGTCGGGCGGGGGGAGAGCAGTTCTTC.

The CDR3 reads CSAPGQAHNEQFF. CDR3 coding DNA: TGCAGTGCTCCGGGACAGGCACACAATGAGCAGTTCTTC. This chain links TRBV20-1 with TRBJ2-1; 8 nucleotides align to TRBD1. This CDR3 is built from 13 residues. With V trimmed by 5 bases and J by 5 bases, 5 bases remained unmatched. The germline V gene encodes CDR1 DFQATT and CDR2 SNEGSKA (reference sequence).

This clonotype was seen many times. The V and J genes are TRBV3-1 and TRBJ2-4; 7 nucleotides match TRBD1. V trimming: 4 bases; J trimming: 7 bases; junction bases outside the gene matches: 10. From germline, CDR1 is LGHDT and CDR2 YNNKEL (reference sequence). The CDR3 covers 15 residues. The DNA of the CDR3 is TGTGCCAGCAGCCCACAGGACAGGCTCGGGAACATTCAGTACTTC. Amino acid sequence: CASSPQDRLGNIQYF.

This clonotype was recorded a few times. V is TRBV2 and J is TRBJ1-2; the D is unclear. This CDR3 has 14 residues. Per the germline V gene, CDR1 is SNHLY and CDR2 is FYNNEI. Trimming left V 1 base short and J 6 bases short, with 12 bases between. CDR3 protein: CASSEELVSHGYTF. For the CDR3, the DNA is TGTGCCAGCAGTGAAGAGTTGGTGTCCCATGGCTACACCTTC.

This chain uses TRBV2 with TRBJ1-4; D unresolved. The germline V gene has CDR1 SNHLY and CDR2 FYNNEI. CDR3 length: 13 residues. V lost 7 bases and J 7 bases, leaving 13 bases between the germline ends. CDR3 sequence: CASTNGQSEKLFF. In DNA, the CDR3 is TGTGCCAGCACCAACGGGCAGTCTGAAAAACTGTTTTTT.

This clonotype was counted many times. The J gene is TRBJ2-5, the V gene TRBV12-3 or TRBV12-4; the match to TRBD2 covers 9 bases. The CDR3 has 17 amino acids. V shed 5 bases, J shed 4 bases, and the junction held 14 bases outside the gene matches. The CDR3 nucleotides are TGTGCCAGCAGTCCCGGGGCTAGCGGGGCCGGCGGAGAGACCCAGTACTTC. Residues: CASSPGASGAGGETQYF.

This clonotype was recorded a few times. This rearrangement joins TRBV7-9 to TRBJ2-3; 7 bases line up with TRBD2. The CDR3 is 15 amino acids. The germline V gene has CDR1 SEHNR and CDR2 FQNEAQ (reference sequence). With 5 bases clipped from V and 3 bases from J, the junction kept 8 bases outside the gene matches. The CDR3 loop reads CASSAVQRGTDTQYF. CDR3 DNA: TGTGCCAGCAGCGCAGTCCAGCGGGGAACAGATACGCAGTATTTT.

Note on this clonotype: The DNA is left out, because the CDR3 cannot be placed on it with certainty; the CDR3 is given as TCRdb lists it. The chain combines TRBV4-3 with TRBJ2-7; the DNA was not compared with TRBD1, the D call given in the table. Inclusive of both ends, the CDR3 amounts to 13 amino acids. Germline loops: CDR1 LGHNA, CDR2 YSLEER. CDR3 residues: CASSQETWGQGSF.

The chain recombines TRBV9 with TRBJ2-3, with 8 bases lining up with TRBD2. The V gene end was trimmed by 0 bases and the J gene end by 4 bases; junction bases not matched to a gene: 13. CDR1 is SGDLS and CDR2 is YYNGEE in the germline V gene. The CDR3 runs 18 residues. This chain's CDR3 is CASSVGVAGSLGADTQYF. The DNA for the CDR3 is TGTGCCAGCAGCGTAGGAGTAGCGGGGTCACTGGGGGCAGATACGCAGTATTTT.

V usage is TRBV6-1 and J usage is TRBJ2-3; 7 bases match TRBD1. Germline loops: CDR1 MNHNS, CDR2 SASEGT. The V gene end was trimmed by 4 bases and the J gene end by 2 bases; junction bases not matched to a gene: 9. The CDR3 contains 16 residues. The CDR3: CASSAAGTELTDTQYF. The CDR3 DNA reads TGTGCCAGCAGTGCTGCCGGGACAGAGCTCACAGATACGCAGTATTTT.

The V and J genes are TRBV7-8 and TRBJ2-7; 8 nucleotides line up with TRBD1. Germline CDR1 reads SGHVS; CDR2 reads FQNEAQ. Losses at the gene ends were 4 bases for V and 7 bases for J; bases not matched to a gene: 15. The CDR3 has 16 residues. Here the CDR3 reads CASSYRGPGGSGEQYV. In DNA form, the CDR3 reads TGTGCCAGCAGCTACCGTGGTCCAGGGGGCTCTGGAGAGCAGTACGTC.

This clonotype has just a few counts. V gene TRBV6-1 combines with J gene TRBJ1-5; no definite D call. In germline, CDR1 is MNHNS, CDR2 SASEGT. Trimming took 4 bases from V and 4 from J, leaving 8 bases between them. The CDR3 runs 13 residues. DNA of the CDR3: TGTGCCAGCAGTGCGCGGTTTAATCAGCCCCAGCATTTT. Its protein product is CASSARFNQPQHF.